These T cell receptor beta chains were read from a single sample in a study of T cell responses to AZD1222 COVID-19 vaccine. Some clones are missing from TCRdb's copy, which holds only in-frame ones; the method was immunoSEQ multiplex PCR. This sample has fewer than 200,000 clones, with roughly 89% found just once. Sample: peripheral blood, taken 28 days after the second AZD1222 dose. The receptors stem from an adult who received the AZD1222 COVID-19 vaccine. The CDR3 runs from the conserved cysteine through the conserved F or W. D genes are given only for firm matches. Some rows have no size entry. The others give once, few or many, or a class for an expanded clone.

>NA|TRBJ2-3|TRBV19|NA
TGTGCCAGTAGTATGTCAGCATCAGATACGCAGTATTTT
CASSMSASDTQYF
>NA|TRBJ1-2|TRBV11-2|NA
TGTGCCAGCACAGACATCGCTTATGGCTACACCTTC
CASTDIAYGYTF
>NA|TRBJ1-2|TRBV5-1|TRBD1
TGCGCCAGCAGCTTGGTCTTTATAGGAGGGACAGGGGAGTCCTATGGCTACACCTTC
CASSLVFIGGTGESYGYTF
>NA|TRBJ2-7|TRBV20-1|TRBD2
TGCAGTGCTTCGGGAGGCTACGAGCAGTACTTC
CSASGGYEQYF
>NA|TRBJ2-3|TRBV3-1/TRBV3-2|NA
TGTGCCAGCAGCCAATCCGTCCTTTACGTATCTAGCACAGATACGCAGTATTTT
CASSQSVLYVSSTDTQYF
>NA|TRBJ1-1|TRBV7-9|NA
TGTGCCAGCAGCTCCCCGGCGGGAAGGACTGAAGCTTTCTTT
CASSSPAGRTEAFF
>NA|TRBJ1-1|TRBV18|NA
TGTGCCAGCTCCCCGACCTCGAACACTGAAGCTTTCTTT
CASSPTSNTEAFF
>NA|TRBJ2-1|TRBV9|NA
TGTGCCAGCAGCGGCAGCGCGGACATTTACAATGAGCAGTTCTTC
CASSGSADIYNEQFF
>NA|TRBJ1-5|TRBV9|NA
TGTGCCAGCAGCGCCGGGGGAGGGACTCTCAATCAGCCCCAGCATTTT
CASSAGGGTLNQPQHF
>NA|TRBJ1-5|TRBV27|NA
TGTGCCAGCAGTGCGCACCGGGACAGCAATCAGCCCCAGCATTTT
CASSAHRDSNQPQHF
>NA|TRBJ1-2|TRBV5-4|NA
TGTGCCAGCAGCTTTACAGGAACCGCATATGGCTACACCTTC
CASSFTGTAYGYTF
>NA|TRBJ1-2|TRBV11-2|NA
TGTGCCAGCAGCTTAGATCGAAGAAACTATGGCTACACCTTC
CASSLDRRNYGYTF
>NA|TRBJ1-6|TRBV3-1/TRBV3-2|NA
TGTGCCAGCAGCCAAGTGGGAGGAGGTAATTCACCCCTCCACTTT
CASSQVGGGNSPLHF
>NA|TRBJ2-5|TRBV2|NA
TGTGCCAGCAGTGAAGCCCTATTAACCCAGTACTTC
CASSEALLTQYF
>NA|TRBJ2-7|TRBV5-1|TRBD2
TGCGCCAGCAGCATAAGCGGGGGCCAGAGCTCCTACGAGCAGTACTTC
CASSISGGQSSYEQYF
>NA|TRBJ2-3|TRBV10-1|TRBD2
TGCGCCAGCAGTGAGAAGCGGGGGGGCGTAAATACGCAGTATTTT
CASSEKRGGVNTQYF
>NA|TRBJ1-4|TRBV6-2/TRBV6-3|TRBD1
TGTGCCAGCAGCCCGGGCCGGGACAGAGCCGAAAAACTGTTTTTT
CASSPGRDRAEKLFF
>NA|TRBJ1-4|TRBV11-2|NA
TGTGCCAGCAGCTTGGAGACACATAGACGGGGGAAACTGTTTTTT
CASSLETHRRGKLFF
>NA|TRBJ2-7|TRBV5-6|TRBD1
TGTGCCAGCAGCTTGGGGGCAGGGGGCGTCTACGAGCAGTACTTC
CASSLGAGGVYEQYF
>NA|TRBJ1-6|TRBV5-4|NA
TGTGCCAGCAGCTTGGTGGGGGGATCCAATTCACCCCTCCACTTT
CASSLVGGSNSPLHF
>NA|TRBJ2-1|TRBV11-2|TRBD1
TGTGCCAGCAGCTCGGACAGGGATGGTGAGCAGTTCTTC
CASSSDRDGEQFF
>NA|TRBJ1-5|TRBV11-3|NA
TGTGCCAGCAACTCTAAGACAGACAATCAGCCCCAGCATTTT
CASNSKTDNQPQHF
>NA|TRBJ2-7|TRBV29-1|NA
TGCAGCGCTACCTCAGGGTCCGGGGTCTACGAGCAGTACTTC
CSATSGSGVYEQYF
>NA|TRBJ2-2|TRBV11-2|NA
TGTGCCAACCGAAACAGGGCAACCGGGGAGCTGTTTTTT
CANRNRATGELFF
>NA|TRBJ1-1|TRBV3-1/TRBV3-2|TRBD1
TGTGCCAGCAGCCTGACAGGGACTAGCACTGAAGCTTTCTTT
CASSLTGTSTEAFF
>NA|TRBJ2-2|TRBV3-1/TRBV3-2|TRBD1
TGTGCCAGCAGCCTCTCAGACAGGGGGTTTCTCGGGGAGCTGTTTTTT
CASSLSDRGFLGELFF
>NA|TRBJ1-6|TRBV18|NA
TGTGCCAGCTCACCTGCCGACAGGTTCAGCTCCTATAATTCACCCCTCCACTTT
CASSPADRFSSYNSPLHF
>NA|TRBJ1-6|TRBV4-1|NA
TGCGCCAGCAGCCAAGGAATTTCGGGCAGGGCATCTTCACCCCTCCACTTT
CASSQGISGRASSPLHF
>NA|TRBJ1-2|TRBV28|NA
TGTGCCAGCACGTTAACAGGAAACTATGGCTACACCTTC
CASTLTGNYGYTF
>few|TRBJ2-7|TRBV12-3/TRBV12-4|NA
TGTGCCAGCAGTTTGTCAAACTCCTACGAGCAGTACTTC
CASSLSNSYEQYF
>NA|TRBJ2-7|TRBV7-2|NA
TGTGCCAGCAGCTTAGCGTCGGCTCAGGGGCTTTACGAGCAGTACTTC
CASSLASAQGLYEQYF
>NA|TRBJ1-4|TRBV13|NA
TGTGCCAGCAGCTTAGGCCTGGGGCCGGAAAAACTGTTTTTT
CASSLGLGPEKLFF
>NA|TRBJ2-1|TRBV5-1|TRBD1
TGCGCCAGCAGCTTGGCCCTTCCGGGACAGGGGGGCAATGAGCAGTTCTTC
CASSLALPGQGGNEQFF
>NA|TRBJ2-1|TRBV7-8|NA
TGTGCCAGCAGTTTACAACTAGTTGACAATGAGCAGTTCTTC
CASSLQLVDNEQFF
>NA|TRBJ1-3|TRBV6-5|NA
TGTGCCAGCAATTCAATCTCTGGAAACACCATATATTTT
CASNSISGNTIYF
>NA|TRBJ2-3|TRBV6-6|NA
TGTGCCAGCAGCCAACTAGGATACGCAGATACGCAGTATTTT
CASSQLGYADTQYF
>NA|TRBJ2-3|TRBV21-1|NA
TGTGCCAGCAGCAAGGGGCGGGAGACTAGACACACAGATACGCAGTATTTT
CASSKGRETRHTDTQYF
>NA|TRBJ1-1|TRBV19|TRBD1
TGTGCCAGTAGTGGACAGGGCCCTGAAGCTTTCTTT
CASSGQGPEAFF
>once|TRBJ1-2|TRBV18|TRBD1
TGTGCCAGCTCACGGGACAGGGTGGTTCGCTATGGCTACACCTTC
CASSRDRVVRYGYTF
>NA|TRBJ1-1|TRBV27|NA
TGTGCCAGCAGTTACGTCTTGGGCACTGAAGCTTTCTTT
CASSYVLGTEAFF
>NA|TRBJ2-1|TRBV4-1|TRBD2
TGCGCCAGCAGCCAAGACGGACTAGCGGGCTCCTACAATGAGCAGTTCTTC
CASSQDGLAGSYNEQFF
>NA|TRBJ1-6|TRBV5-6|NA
TGTGCCAGCAGCTTGGTGTGGGCAGATCAATATTCACCCCTCCACTTT
CASSLVWADQYSPLHF
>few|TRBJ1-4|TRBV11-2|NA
TGTGCCAGCAGCTTATGGGGCGGGACGAATGAAAAACTGTTTTTT
CASSLWGGTNEKLFF
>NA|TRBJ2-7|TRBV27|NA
TGTGCCAGCAGTTTTGAAGGGAATCGCTACGAGCAGTACTTC
CASSFEGNRYEQYF
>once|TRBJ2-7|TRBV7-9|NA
TGTGCCAGCAGCTTGGGAGACACCCTGCAGTACTTC
CASSLGDTLQYF
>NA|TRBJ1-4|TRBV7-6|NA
TGTGCCAGCAGCCCAACTTGGACAGAAAATGAAAAACTGTTTTTT
CASSPTWTENEKLFF
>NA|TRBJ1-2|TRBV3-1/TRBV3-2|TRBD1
TGTGCCAGCAGCCAAGTGGTCACAGGGGAGGGTGGCTACACCTTC
CASSQVVTGEGGYTF
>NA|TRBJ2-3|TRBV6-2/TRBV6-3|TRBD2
TGTGCCAGCAGTTCGGGACTAGCGGGGGGGCCTGATACGCAGTATTTT
CASSSGLAGGPDTQYF
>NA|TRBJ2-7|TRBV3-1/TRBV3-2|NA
TGTGCCAGCAGCCAAGGGGGAAAAGAGCAGTACTTC
CASSQGGKEQYF
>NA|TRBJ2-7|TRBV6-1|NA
TGTGCCAGCAGTGATGGGGTCGACCTCTACGAGCAGTACTTC
CASSDGVDLYEQYF
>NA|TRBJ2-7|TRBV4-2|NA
TGTGCCAGCAGCCAAGACGTTAACAGCCCCTACGAGCAGTACTTC
CASSQDVNSPYEQYF
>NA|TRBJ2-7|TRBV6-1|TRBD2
TGTGCCAGCAGTGAGGGTAGACTAGCTCTCTCCTACGAGCAGTACTTC
CASSEGRLALSYEQYF
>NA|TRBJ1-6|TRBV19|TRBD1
TGTGCCAGTAGTATCCGGGACAGACCTCCGGGGGCCCTCCACTTT
CASSIRDRPPGALHF